This is a list of T cell receptor beta chains from one sample in a study of CD8+ T cells in alopecia areata. Data came from immunoSEQ multiplex PCR; TCRdb stores just in-frame clones and leaves some out. This table has under 350,000 clones, nearly 60% appearing once. The material sequenced was CD4+ T cells sorted from blood, taken at week 24, from a patient treated with tofacitinib. The receptors come from a human donor with alopecia areata. Each CDR3 is given with its conserved first and last residue. Fields, in order: clone size, D gene, J gene, V gene, CDR3 protein, CDR3 DNA. The D gene is left open where the match is weak. Not all rows give a size; the values are once, few, many and, for expanded clones, a class.

>.|.|TRBJ2-5|TRBV10-3
CAISPRGGRGETQYF
TGTGCCATCAGTCCCAGAGGGGGAAGGGGAGAGACCCAGTACTTC
>.|TRBD2|TRBJ2-1|TRBV5-1
CASSFSLSGGSFDEQFF
TGCGCCAGCAGCTTTTCCCTTAGCGGGGGGTCCTTTGATGAGCAGTTCTTC
>.|TRBD1|TRBJ1-4|TRBV6-6
CASRRDRTNEKLFF
TGTGCCAGCAGGCGGGACAGGACTAATGAAAAACTGTTTTTT
>once|.|TRBJ1-2|TRBV5-1
CASSLTSNYGYTF
TGCGCCAGCAGCCTGACTAGTAACTATGGCTACACCTTC
>.|.|TRBJ2-7|TRBV6-5
CASGRVSYEQYF
TGTGCCAGCGGCAGAGTTTCCTACGAGCAGTACTTC
>.|.|TRBJ2-7|TRBV2
CASKETGNSYEQYF
TGTGCCAGCAAGGAGACAGGAAACTCCTACGAGCAGTACTTC
>.|.|TRBJ1-1|TRBV6-5
CASTRPGGTEAFF
TGTGCCAGCACCCGTCCTGGGGGCACTGAAGCTTTCTTT
>.|TRBD1|TRBJ1-2|TRBV10-3
CAITSGQVYTF
TGTGCCATCACTTCAGGACAGGTTTACACCTTC
>.|TRBD1|TRBJ1-6|TRBV30
CAWSIQGGNSPLHF
TGTGCCTGGAGCATACAGGGGGGTAATTCACCCCTCCACTTT
>.|TRBD1|TRBJ1-2|TRBV5-1
CASSLDRDRLNYGYTF
TGCGCCAGCAGCTTGGACCGGGACAGATTAAACTATGGCTACACCTTC
>few|TRBD2|TRBJ2-1|TRBV6-1
CASSGGSLNEQFF
TGTGCCAGTAGCGGGGGGTCCCTAAATGAGCAGTTCTTC
>.|.|TRBJ2-7|TRBV29-1
CSVVARSSYEQYF
TGCAGCGTTGTAGCTAGGAGCTCCTACGAGCAGTACTTC
>.|.|TRBJ1-6|TRBV30
CASSQENSPLHF
TGTGCCTCAAGCCAGGAAAATTCACCCCTCCACTTT
>few|TRBD1|TRBJ2-7|TRBV28
CASSRGQDYEQYF
TGTGCCAGCAGCCGGGGACAGGACTACGAGCAGTACTTC
>.|.|TRBJ2-7|TRBV7-6
CASSLGGSRYEQYF
TGTGCCAGCAGCTTAGGGGGATCTCGCTACGAGCAGTACTTC
>.|.|TRBJ2-1|TRBV10-3
CAISESRRSSYNEQFF
TGTGCCATCAGTGAGTCGAGACGGAGCTCTTACAATGAGCAGTTCTTC
>.|TRBD2|TRBJ2-1|TRBV29-1
CSVRQTFRGERFF
TGCAGCGTTAGACAGACCTTTCGGGGGGAGCGGTTCTTC
>few|.|TRBJ2-5|TRBV6-5
CASSYFIQETQYF
TGTGCCAGCAGTTACTTCATACAAGAGACCCAGTACTTC
>few|.|TRBJ1-2|TRBV6-6
CASREDSDGYTF
TGTGCCAGCAGAGAAGACAGCGATGGCTACACCTTC
>.|TRBD1|TRBJ2-2|TRBV5-1
CASSPWMDRGRTGELFF
TGCGCCAGCAGCCCTTGGATGGACAGGGGGCGAACCGGGGAGCTGTTTTTT
>few|.|TRBJ2-4|TRBV23-1
CASRAGRRAKNIQYF
TGCGCCAGCAGGGCGGGCCGTCGTGCCAAAAACATTCAGTACTTC
>.|.|TRBJ2-1|TRBV6-1
CASTSIVANEQFF
TGTGCCAGCACTAGCATCGTAGCGAATGAGCAGTTCTTC
>.|TRBD2|TRBJ2-7|TRBV2
CASSEVYPSGTTSYEQYF
TGTGCCAGCAGTGAAGTTTATCCTAGCGGGACGACGTCTTACGAGCAGTACTTC
>few|TRBD1|TRBJ2-7|TRBV5-1
CASSLRGQGALYEQYF
TGCGCCAGCAGCTTGCGGGGACAGGGGGCACTGTACGAGCAGTACTTC
>few|.|TRBJ1-5|TRBV4-1
CASSQVGQPQHF
TGCGCCAGCAGCCAAGTGGGTCAGCCCCAGCATTTT
>.|.|TRBJ2-5|TRBV7-2
CASSLELLKRAQYF
TGTGCCAGCAGCTTAGAGCTCCTCAAGAGGGCCCAGTACTTC
>.|.|TRBJ2-7|TRBV30
CAWSPSIYEQYF
TGTGCCTGGTCGCCGTCGATCTACGAGCAGTACTTC
>.|.|TRBJ2-7|TRBV30
CAWTPPQPQGPQYF
TGTGCCTGGACCCCGCCCCAGCCCCAAGGGCCACAGTACTTC
>.|.|TRBJ1-5|TRBV6-5
CASSLGWGNQPQHF
TGTGCCAGCAGTTTGGGTTGGGGAAATCAGCCCCAGCATTTT
>.|.|TRBJ2-2|TRBV11-2
CASSLRTIDTGELFF
TGTGCCAGCAGCCTTAGGACTATAGACACCGGGGAGCTGTTTTTT
>few|.|TRBJ2-3|TRBV12-5
CASAVADTQYF
TGTGCTAGTGCGGTAGCGGATACGCAGTATTTT
>.|.|TRBJ2-2|TRBV7-2
CASSLTRPTGELFF
TGTGCCAGCAGCTTGACACGACCTACCGGGGAGCTGTTTTTT
>few|TRBD1|TRBJ1-2|TRBV7-9
CASSSTGDLYGYTF
TGTGCCAGCAGCTCGACAGGGGACCTTTATGGCTACACCTTC
>few|.|TRBJ1-1|TRBV27
CASSLTASMNTEAFF
TGTGCCAGCAGTTTAACCGCTTCCATGAACACTGAAGCTTTCTTT
>.|.|TRBJ2-3|TRBV7-9
CASSLAPGVGDTQYF
TGTGCCAGCAGCTTAGCGCCAGGAGTGGGAGATACGCAGTATTTT
>few|.|TRBJ1-1|TRBV23-1
CASSHDRESEAFF
TGCGCCAGCAGTCACGACAGAGAGTCCGAAGCTTTCTTT
>.|TRBD2|TRBJ2-7|TRBV20-1
CRGLAGDEQYF
TGCAGGGGACTAGCGGGGGACGAGCAGTACTTC
>.|.|TRBJ1-2|TRBV5-4
CASSFGGWDGYTF
TGTGCCAGCAGCTTCGGGGGATGGGATGGCTACACCTTC
>.|.|TRBJ1-6|TRBV6-5
CASSYSDIGSPLHF
TGTGCCAGCAGTTACTCTGACATTGGATCACCCCTCCACTTT
>few|TRBD1|TRBJ2-7|TRBV4-3
CASSLRTGGAYEQYF
TGCGCCAGCAGCCTTAGGACAGGGGGAGCCTACGAGCAGTACTTC
>few|TRBD1|TRBJ1-6|TRBV7-2
CASSLDRGSPLHF
TGTGCCAGCAGCCTCGACAGGGGCTCACCCCTCCACTTT
>.|.|TRBJ1-2|TRBV6-5
CASRSTDNYGYTF
TGTGCCAGCAGATCGACGGATAACTATGGCTACACCTTC
>.|.|TRBJ1-2|TRBV7-8
CASSLAGTNGYTF
TGTGCCAGCAGCTTAGCTGGGACAAATGGCTACACCTTC
>few|TRBD1|TRBJ1-6|TRBV2
CASSERTGDSPLHF
TGTGCCAGCAGTGAGCGGACAGGGGATTCACCCCTCCACTTT
>.|.|TRBJ1-1|TRBV20-1
CSARANTEAFF
TGCAGTGCTAGAGCCAACACTGAAGCTTTCTTT
>once|.|TRBJ1-2|TRBV7-2
CASSTRPGPSGYTF
TGTGCCAGCAGCACCCGGCCCGGTCCGTCGGGCTACACCTTC
>.|.|TRBJ2-5|TRBV4-1
CASSQDRTRVETQYF
TGCGCCAGCAGCCAAGACAGGACCCGAGTAGAGACCCAGTACTTC
>few|.|TRBJ2-7|TRBV23-1
CASSQSTVHYHEQYF
TGCGCCAGCAGTCAATCGACAGTCCACTATCACGAGCAGTACTTC
>once|.|TRBJ2-1|TRBV18
CASSPEHDEQFF
TGTGCCAGCTCACCAGAACACGATGAGCAGTTCTTC
>.|.|TRBJ1-1|TRBV29-1
CSVARQDTEAFF
TGCAGCGTTGCGCGACAGGACACTGAAGCTTTCTTT
>.|.|TRBJ2-2|TRBV5-4
CASSLGRLAGELFF
TGTGCCAGCAGCTTGGGGAGGCTAGCCGGGGAGCTGTTTTTT
>few|TRBD1|TRBJ2-7|TRBV20-1
CSAPTGYEQYF
TGCAGTGCCCCGACAGGGTACGAGCAGTACTTC
>.|.|TRBJ1-2|TRBV10-3
CAISDRVGNGYTF
TGTGCCATCAGTGACAGGGTGGGGAATGGCTACACCTTC
>.|TRBD1|TRBJ1-2|TRBV27
CASSLSGQPAGYTF
TGTGCCAGCAGTTTATCGGGACAGCCGGCTGGCTACACCTTC